These 2 T cell receptor beta chains came from one sample sequenced in a study of Ad26.COV2.S vaccination and SARS-CoV-2 variants. Method: immunoSEQ multiplex PCR; TCRdb's copy keeps in-frame clones and lacks some. The repertoire consists of hundreds of thousands of clones, with around 89% occurring once and the leading ten covering roughly 5%. Described treatment: 15 to 20 received Ad26.COV2.S at low or high dose, single or two shots; about 5 received placebo; per-sample allocation not given. Sample collection was performed on day 63 after the first vaccine or placebo injection. Sequencing used peripheral blood, obtained in a trial of Ad26.COV2.S vaccine versus placebo. Every receptor here comes from a person between 18 and 59 years old who received the Ad26.COV2.S COVID-19 vaccine or a placebo.

V is TRBV7-8 and J is TRBJ2-1; no clear D. Germline V gene sequence: CDR1 SGHVS, CDR2 FQNEAQ. The germline V and J ends were trimmed by 1 base and 0 bases, with 16 bases remaining between them. The CDR3 covers 18 residues. The CDR3 protein is CASSLGGPLVTSYNEQFF. CDR3 DNA: TGTGCCAGCAGCTTAGGAGGCCCCTTAGTTACCTCCTACAATGAGCAGTTCTTC. The whole variable domain, remainder taken from reference TRBV7-8 and TRBJ2-1, is GAGVSQSPRYKVAKRGQDVALRCDPISGHVSLFWYQQALGQGPEFLTYFQNEAQLDKSGLPSDRFFAERPEGSVSTLKIQRTQQEDSAVYLCASSLGGPLVTSYNEQFFGPGTRLTVL.

This chain uses TRBV19 with TRBJ1-6, with D hard to call. The ends were cut back, 7 bases at V and 3 bases at J, with 13 bases in the middle. The CDR3 has 15 residues. Per the germline V gene, CDR1 is LNHDA and CDR2 is SQIVND (reference sequence). CDR3 in amino acids: CASKVGLYYNSPLHF. CDR3 in DNA: TGTGCCAGTAAAGTTGGGTTATACTATAATTCACCCCTCCACTTT.